Listed below are T cell receptor beta chains from one sample, sequenced in a study of blood T cell repertoires in COVID-19. The protocol was immunoSEQ multiplex PCR, while the TCRdb copy is restricted to in-frame clones and leaves out a portion. The sample shows about 210,000 clones, 65% to 85% of them seen only once. Sequencing input: peripheral blood. Source of these receptors: a woman aged 50 to 65 with acute or convalescent COVID-19. CDR3s include the opening cysteine and the closing phenylalanine or tryptophan. The D gene is left open where the match is weak. Size is omitted from some rows. Given values are once, few, many or a class for expanded clones.

size	D	V	J	DNA	CDR3
NA	TRBD1	TRBV5-5	TRBJ1-1	TGTGCCAGCAGCAGGACAGGGGGCGAAAACACTGAAGCTTTCTTT	CASSRTGGENTEAFF
NA	NA	TRBV27	TRBJ2-2	TGTGCCAGCCGGGAGTTCCAAGCGGGCGCGAACACCGGGGAGCTGTTTTTT	CASREFQAGANTGELFF
few	NA	TRBV28	TRBJ2-1	TGTGCCAGCAGTTCTAACGCGGTTGAGCAGTTCTTC	CASSSNAVEQFF
NA	TRBD1	TRBV3-1/TRBV3-2	TRBJ1-3	TGTGCCAGCAGCCAATCAGGGGGTGGAAACACCATATATTTT	CASSQSGGGNTIYF
NA	NA	TRBV2	TRBJ2-1	TGTGCCAGCAGTGAAGGCAGGGTTAGTGAGCAGTTCTTC	CASSEGRVSEQFF
NA	TRBD1	TRBV5-1	TRBJ1-1	TGCGCCAGCAGCGGCAGACAGGGCGCGAACACTGAAGCTTTCTTT	CASSGRQGANTEAFF
NA	NA	TRBV15	TRBJ1-4	TGTGCCACCAGCGACCCCTTCGGTGGGCTGGATGAAAAACTGTTTTTT	CATSDPFGGLDEKLFF
NA	TRBD1	TRBV24-1	TRBJ1-3	TGTGCCACCAGTGATCCGCCGGGACAGGGAGGAAACACCATATATTTT	CATSDPPGQGGNTIYF
NA	TRBD2	TRBV7-2	TRBJ2-1	TGTGCCAGCAGCCTAAAGTGGGCGCGGGGGGGCTACAATGAGCAGTTCTTC	CASSLKWARGGYNEQFF
NA	NA	TRBV14	TRBJ1-5	TGTGCCAGCAGCCAAGGCAGGGATCAGATTAGCAATCAGCCCCAGCATTTT	CASSQGRDQISNQPQHF
NA	NA	TRBV5-1	TRBJ2-7	TGCGCCAGCAGCTTGGGGCCCTGGGGGGGCGCCTACGAGCAGTACTTC	CASSLGPWGGAYEQYF
NA	TRBD2	TRBV18	TRBJ2-1	TGTGCCAGCTCACCCGGACTAGCAGACAATGAGCAGTTCTTC	CASSPGLADNEQFF
NA	NA	TRBV2	TRBJ1-1	TGTGCCAGCAGCAGGGAAAAGACTGAAGCTTTCTTT	CASSREKTEAFF
NA	NA	TRBV6-5	TRBJ2-7	TGTGCCAGCAGTTACTCTCAGGGGCTTTCCTACGAGCAGTACTTC	CASSYSQGLSYEQYF
NA	NA	TRBV6-2/TRBV6-3	TRBJ1-5	TGTGCCAGCAGTTACTCGACACGGATAAATAGCAATCAGCCCCAGCATTTT	CASSYSTRINSNQPQHF
NA	NA	TRBV27	TRBJ2-7	TGTGCCAGCAGTTTATTAGGAGGAGCTTCCTACGAGCAGTACTTC	CASSLLGGASYEQYF
NA	TRBD2	TRBV3-1/TRBV3-2	TRBJ2-5	TGTGCCAGCAGCCAAGATCCGGGACTAGCGGGAGGGGGGAGCCAAGAGACCCAGTACTTC	CASSQDPGLAGGGSQETQYF
NA	TRBD1	TRBV19	TRBJ1-5	TGTGCCAGTAGTATGGTTTGGCAGGGGGATCAGCCCCAGCATTTT	CASSMVWQGDQPQHF
NA	NA	TRBV2	TRBJ1-3	TGTGCCAGCAGTGCGGACAACGGAAACACCATATATTTT	CASSADNGNTIYF
NA	NA	TRBV28	TRBJ1-4	TGTGCCAGCAGTTTACCCGGACAGTTAGTAAAACTGTTTTTT	CASSLPGQLVKLFF
NA	NA	TRBV5-1	TRBJ2-1	TGCGCCAGCAGCTCAAAATCCTACTTCTCCTACAATGAGCAGTTCTTC	CASSSKSYFSYNEQFF
NA	TRBD2	TRBV5-4	TRBJ2-2	TGTGCCAGCAGCGAGGGACTAGCGGGAATCACCGGGGAGCTGTTTTTT	CASSEGLAGITGELFF
NA	NA	TRBV7-9	TRBJ2-5	TGTGCCAGCAGCTCACAGCCCCCTGAGACCCAGTACTTC	CASSSQPPETQYF
NA	NA	TRBV27	TRBJ1-1	TGTGCCAGCAGTTTTGGGGCGGGGCGATCTACCATGAACACTGAAGCTTTCTTT	CASSFGAGRSTMNTEAFF